This T cell receptor beta chain was documented in a study of T cells after somatic rescue of genetic block. The method was immunoSEQ multiplex PCR; TCRdb's version includes in-frame clones alone and lacks a portion of them. Here the sample spans about 10,000 clones, around 70% being singletons. This CDR3 is 15 amino acids long. Germline CDR1 reads KGHSH; CDR2 reads LQKENI. V was clipped by 3 bases and J by 0 bases, with 11 bases between them. The sequencing sample was made of peripheral blood mononuclear cells (PBMCs). This clonotype was sampled from a boy between 10 and 17 years old. The rearrangement joins TRBV18 to TRBJ2-5, with D perhaps TRBD1 or TRBD2 (6 bases each). DNA for the CDR3: TGTGCCAGCTCACCGGGGAGGACAGACCAAGAGACCCAGTACTTC. Its translation: CASSPGRTDQETQYF.